This T cell receptor (beta chain) originates from a study of T cells after yellow fever vaccination. TCRdb re-analysed the 5' RACE reads in MiXCR, keeping a single row per CDR3 protein. In the table there are approximately 260,000 distinct CDR3 sequences, about 5% of which are singletons. There are a few counts of this clonotype. This CDR3 is built from 12 residues. In germline, CDR1 is SQVTM, CDR2 ANQGSEA. Trimming left V 8 bases short and J 4 bases short, with 11 bases between. The rearrangement joins TRBV29-1 to TRBJ2-2, with D perhaps matching TRBD1 (7 bases). The sample was CD4+ T cells sorted from PBMCs, taken on the day of the yellow fever booster vaccination. This clonotype originated in a man younger than 30 who received the YFV17D yellow fever vaccine. The CDR3 sequence: CSMEGATGELFF. CDR3 nucleotides: TGCAGCATGGAGGGGGCCACCGGGGAGCTGTTTTTT.